The clone carrying this T cell receptor (beta chain) was seen once. The sample carries other DNA sequences with the same CDR3. V shed 0 bases and J shed 0 bases, with 9 bases lying between them. Per germline, CDR1 MNHEY and CDR2 SVGAGI. The CDR3 is made up of 15 amino acids. In the original processing: Amplified reference gene primers provided the basis for estimating nucleated cell counts. The table came from immunoSEQ multiplex PCR; TCRdb's copy has only in-frame clones and leaves some out. The V and J calls and clone size were taken over from that table, and D and trimming were inferred from the DNA. The repertoire includes 250,000 to 400,000 clones, 80% to 90% of them detected once, and 1% sits in the top ten. This specimen belongs to a study of blood T cell repertoires in COVID-19. Study information: The United States, Italy and Spain supplied acute and convalescent COVID-19 samples. T cells, B-cell-depleted T cells, or PBMCs provided the cDNA or gDNA that served as material.

This clonotype originated in a man aged 45 to 65 with active or convalescent COVID-19. J is TRBJ2-7 and V is TRBV6-5; D is undetermined. The source material was peripheral blood. CDR3 residues: CASSYSSAYSYEQYF. The DNA of the CDR3 is TGTGCCAGCAGTTACTCGAGTGCCTACTCCTACGAGCAGTACTTC.